The rows below give T cell receptor beta chains drawn from one sample of a study of T cells in localized non-small cell lung cancer. The table came from immunoSEQ multiplex PCR; TCRdb's copy has only in-frame clones and leaves some out. The table includes 25,000 to 35,000 clones, roughly nine tenths detected once. The source was peripheral blood, collected before any cancer treatment. The receptors originated from a woman aged 35-75 years with stage I lung adenocarcinoma. Both conserved end residues are part of each CDR3. Each record gives: CDR3 protein, CDR3 DNA, D gene, clone size, J gene, V gene. D genes are given only for firm matches. Clone size is not always given. Where it is, it says once, few, many or a class for expanded clones.

CASVWNTEAFF | TGTGCCAGCGTTTGGAACACTGAAGCTTTCTTT | NA | NA | TRBJ1-1 | TRBV28
CASSLERTAPDTQYF | TGTGCCAGCAGCTTAGAGAGGACTGCCCCAGATACGCAGTATTTT | NA | NA | TRBJ2-3 | TRBV11-2
CASGSNLGGQETQYF | TGTGCCAGCGGGTCCAATCTGGGCGGCCAAGAGACCCAGTACTTC | NA | once | TRBJ2-5 | TRBV2
CASSIGLFVSGDAEQYF | TGTGCCAGTAGTATCGGGCTTTTTGTCTCGGGAGACGCCGAGCAGTACTTC | NA | NA | TRBJ2-7 | TRBV19
CASTLGAGAYEQYF | TGTGCCAGTACCCTCGGGGCAGGGGCCTACGAGCAGTACTTC | NA | NA | TRBJ2-7 | TRBV19
CATQLGGQPQHF | TGTGCCACCCAACTGGGGGGGCAGCCCCAGCATTTT | NA | NA | TRBJ1-5 | TRBV7-2
CAISSGFVETQYF | TGTGCCATCTCATCGGGTTTTGTTGAGACCCAGTACTTC | NA | NA | TRBJ2-5 | TRBV10-3
CASSLGFGADTQYF | TGTGCCAGCAGCTTAGGGTTTGGCGCAGATACGCAGTATTTT | NA | NA | TRBJ2-3 | TRBV11-2
CASSIVRDYLRPGNQPQHF | TGTGCCAGTAGTATAGTACGGGATTACCTAAGACCCGGCAATCAGCCCCAGCATTTT | NA | NA | TRBJ1-5 | TRBV19
CASSQLGQAYGYTF | TGTGCCAGCAGCCAACTTGGACAGGCCTATGGCTACACCTTC | TRBD1 | once | TRBJ1-2 | TRBV4-2
CASSLSTGTSDTDTQYF | TGTGCCAGCAGCTTAAGCACCGGGACTAGCGACACAGATACGCAGTATTTT | TRBD2 | NA | TRBJ2-3 | TRBV7-3
CASSLYPDLAGADTQYF | TGTGCCAGCAGTTTATACCCCGACCTAGCGGGAGCAGATACGCAGTATTTT | TRBD2 | NA | TRBJ2-3 | TRBV27
CASSLHEGDTEAFF | TGTGCCAGCAGTTTGCATGAGGGCGACACTGAAGCTTTCTTT | NA | NA | TRBJ1-1 | TRBV7-9
CASSAIRIAQSRANVLTF | TGCGCCAGCAGTGCTATTCGGATCGCACAAAGTCGGGCCAACGTCCTGACTTTC | NA | once | TRBJ2-6 | TRBV10-1
CASSPNRGRETQYF | TGTGCCAGCTCACCAAACAGGGGAAGAGAGACCCAGTACTTC | TRBD1 | NA | TRBJ2-5 | TRBV18
CASIRSLGSGNTIYF | TGTGCCAGCATACGCAGTCTGGGCTCTGGAAACACCATATATTTT | NA | NA | TRBJ1-3 | TRBV2
CASSDGTYEQYF | TGTGCCAGCAGTGACGGGACCTACGAGCAGTACTTC | NA | NA | TRBJ2-7 | TRBV6-1
CASRVQFYNSPLHF | TGTGCCAGCAGGGTACAGTTCTATAATTCACCCCTCCACTTT | NA | NA | TRBJ1-6 | TRBV27
CASSLGTGGSGEAFF | TGTGCCAGCAGCTTGGGGACAGGGGGCTCAGGAGAAGCTTTCTTT | TRBD1 | NA | TRBJ1-1 | TRBV7-9
CASSPGTLYEQYF | TGTGCCAGCTCACCTGGGACCCTCTACGAGCAGTACTTC | NA | NA | TRBJ2-7 | TRBV18
CASSLGLEGGYEQYF | TGTGCCAGCAGCTTGGGGTTGGAGGGGGGCTACGAGCAGTACTTC | NA | NA | TRBJ2-7 | TRBV5-6
CASSQATSESYNEQFF | TGTGCCAGCAGCCAAGCAACTAGCGAGTCCTACAATGAGCAGTTCTTC | TRBD2 | NA | TRBJ2-1 | TRBV4-2
CASSLYGDTGNEKLFF | TGTGCCAGCAGTTTATATGGGGACACCGGGAATGAAAAACTGTTTTTT | NA | NA | TRBJ1-4 | TRBV27
CASSPFGGSSGNTIYF | TGTGCCAGCAGCCCTTTCGGCGGGTCCTCTGGAAACACCATATATTTT | NA | NA | TRBJ1-3 | TRBV4-2
CASSPRTAYNEQFF | TGTGCCAGCAGCCCCCGGACAGCTTACAATGAGCAGTTCTTC | NA | NA | TRBJ2-1 | TRBV14
CSVVTGGGYNEQFF | TGCAGCGTTGTGACCGGGGGGGGATACAATGAGCAGTTCTTC | TRBD2 | NA | TRBJ2-1 | TRBV29-1
CASSQELAGAYEQYF | TGTGCCAGCAGCCAAGAACTAGCGGGTGCCTACGAGCAGTACTTC | TRBD2 | NA | TRBJ2-7 | TRBV4-2
CASSPPGHLTYEQYF | TGTGCCAGCAGCCCACCGGGACACTTAACTTACGAGCAGTACTTC | NA | once | TRBJ2-7 | TRBV7-2
CASSQDDGALGYGYTF | TGCGCCAGCAGCCAAGATGACGGGGCTCTAGGCTATGGCTACACCTTC | NA | NA | TRBJ1-2 | TRBV4-3
CASSFGSRNYGYTF | TGTGCCAGCAGCTTTGGCAGTCGGAACTATGGCTACACCTTC | NA | NA | TRBJ1-2 | TRBV7-9
CASSLVQRNTEAFF | TGTGCCAGCAGCTTGGTACAGAGGAACACTGAAGCTTTCTTT | NA | NA | TRBJ1-1 | TRBV5-8
CASSTSGPDQFF | TGTGCCAGTAGTACCAGCGGCCCCGACCAGTTCTTC | NA | NA | TRBJ2-1 | TRBV19
CASSQGTAQVGKLFF | TGCGCCAGCAGCCAGGGGACAGCGCAGGTCGGAAAACTGTTTTTT | TRBD1 | NA | TRBJ1-4 | TRBV5-1
CASWDVSYTGELFF | TGTGCCAGCTGGGACGTTTCTTACACCGGGGAGCTGTTTTTT | NA | once | TRBJ2-2 | TRBV19
CASSLGPGQTEAFF | TGTGCCAGCAGCTTAGGACCGGGGCAGACTGAAGCTTTCTTT | NA | NA | TRBJ1-1 | TRBV7-2
CASSVDGGQNTGELFF | TGTGCCAGCAGCGTAGACGGGGGACAGAACACCGGTGAGCTGTTTTTT | NA | NA | TRBJ2-2 | TRBV9
CASSSGGPTDTQYF | TGTGCCAGCAGCTCTGGGGGGCCGACAGATACGCAGTATTTT | NA | NA | TRBJ2-3 | TRBV7-2
CSVEDPRTNEKLFF | TGCAGCGTTGAAGATCCCCGGACGAATGAAAAACTGTTTTTT | NA | NA | TRBJ1-4 | TRBV29-1
CASSLQGNEYNEQFF | TGCGCCAGCAGCCTACAGGGAAATGAGTACAATGAGCAGTTCTTC | NA | NA | TRBJ2-1 | TRBV5-1
CASSLGAGDVDEQYF | TGTGCCAGCAGCTTAGGAGCAGGGGACGTGGACGAGCAGTACTTC | NA | NA | TRBJ2-7 | TRBV7-2
CASNPGSSYNEQFF | TGTGCCAGTAATCCAGGGAGCTCCTACAATGAGCAGTTCTTC | NA | NA | TRBJ2-1 | TRBV19
CASRATGARTDTQYF | TGTGCCAGCAGAGCGACAGGGGCGAGAACAGATACGCAGTATTTT | TRBD1 | NA | TRBJ2-3 | TRBV2
CASSLTPGLAGAHQETQYF | TGTGCCAGCAGCCTGACCCCGGGACTAGCGGGAGCGCATCAAGAGACCCAGTACTTC | TRBD2 | NA | TRBJ2-5 | TRBV5-4
CASSQTGSEQPQHF | TGCGCCAGCAGCCAAACAGGGTCGGAACAGCCCCAGCATTTT | NA | NA | TRBJ1-5 | TRBV5-1
CASSPDRAAGYNEQFF | TGTGCCAGCAGCCCAGACAGGGCCGCGGGGTACAATGAGCAGTTCTTC | NA | few | TRBJ2-1 | TRBV7-8
CASTPPAAGVGIKGNEQFF | TGTGCCAGCACCCCACCGGCGGCAGGGGTGGGGATTAAGGGGAATGAGCAGTTCTTC | NA | NA | TRBJ2-1 | TRBV5-6
CASSQDTGFEKLFF | TGCGCCAGCAGCCAAGATACGGGATTTGAAAAACTGTTTTTT | NA | once | TRBJ1-4 | TRBV4-1
CASSPRQITDTQYF | TGTGCCAGCAGCCCAAGACAGATCACAGATACGCAGTATTTT | NA | NA | TRBJ2-3 | TRBV9